The 7 T cell receptor beta chains given below trace back to one sample, sequenced in a study of beta chain features in type 1 diabetes. Every bit of the isolated RNA underwent reverse transcription, so sequencing read expressed TCRB transcripts. Sequencing was performed with immunoSEQ multiplex PCR; in TCRdb, only in-frame clones are kept and a portion is missing. The sample shows about 250,000 clones, about 14% of them seen only once. Sequenced: naive CD4+ T cells from blood. All receptors derive from a woman aged 40 to 50 in good health.

The chain links TRBV4-1 to TRBJ1-1, with D unclear. The CDR3 is 14 amino acids. V was cut by 1 base and J by 6 bases, with 12 bases left in between. The germline V gene has CDR1 MGHRA and CDR2 YSYEKL. The CDR3 nucleotides are TGCGCCAGCAGCCAAGCAACGCATCGGGCTGAAGCTTTCTTT. Protein: CASSQATHRAEAFF.

This clone was detected a few times. This chain uses TRBV5-1 with TRBJ2-7, with 12 bases fitting TRBD2. This CDR3 region has 17 residues. Germline V gene lookup returns CDR1 SGHRS and CDR2 YFSETQ. The V and J ends lost 0 bases and 1 base, in that order; junction bases with no gene match: 5. In nucleotides, the CDR3 is TGCGCCAGCAGCTTGGCTCTAGCGGGGGGGCGTTCCTACGAGCAGTACTTC. Amino acid sequence: CASSLALAGGRSYEQYF.

This clone was counted a few times. The same CDR3 is also encoded by other DNA sequences in this sample. V and J are TRBV5-1 and TRBJ1-2; 8 bases are a match to TRBD1. The CDR3 contains 13 residues. CDR1 is SGHRS, CDR2 YFSETQ, per germline. V lost 4 bases, J lost 2 bases, and 1 base stayed unmatched. CDR3 region: CASSGQGNYGYTF. The DNA of the CDR3 is TGCGCCAGCAGCGGACAGGGAAACTATGGCTACACCTTC.

The CDR3 protein is CASRAGNTGELFF. CDR3 bases: TGTGCCAGCAGGGCAGGGAACACCGGGGAGCTGTTTTTT. The chain has TRBV6-4 and TRBJ2-2; D gene uncertain. The CDR3 covers 13 residues. Trimming shortened V by 6 bases and J by 1 base, and 6 bases separated the two germline ends. In germline, CDR1 is MRHNA, CDR2 SNTAGT.

The rearrangement joins TRBV10-3 to TRBJ1-1; the D is unclear. Germline V gene sequence: CDR1 ENHRY, CDR2 SYGVKD. With 11 bases removed from V and 5 bases from J, the gap between germline ends came to 18 bases. This CDR3 contains 13 residues. The CDR3 bases are TGTGCCTCGAAGCTACGGGAAAGGACTGAAGCTTTCTTT. As protein: CASKLRERTEAFF.

This clone occurred a few times. The chain has TRBV10-3 and TRBJ1-2; 7 bases are shared with TRBD1. The V gene's germline CDR1 is ENHRY and CDR2 SYGVKD. The CDR3 is 14 residues long. The trim removed 7 bases at V and 5 bases at J, leaving 10 bases unmatched. CDR3 in amino acids: CAINEMGTEYGYTF. The DNA for the CDR3 is TGTGCCATCAACGAGATGGGGACAGAATATGGCTACACCTTC.

The chain is built from TRBV7-8 and TRBJ2-3; D is possibly TRBD2 (6 bases). Germline V gene sequence: CDR1 SGHVS, CDR2 FQNEAQ. The CDR3 is 18 amino acids. Trimming removed 0 bases from V and 2 bases from J, with 18 bases in between. The CDR3 bases are TGTGCCAGCAGCTTAGCTCGATCTAGCGCCGGCATCACAGATACGCAGTATTTT. This encodes CASSLARSSAGITDTQYF.